The sequence of this T cell receptor (beta chain) was determined in a study of beta chain features in type 1 diabetes. Whole-study context: Patients looked much like healthy donors when it came to age, gender and cell yields. Findings of the study overall: Equally in patients and controls, shorter templates might have been favored by PCR. Among patients with Type 1 diabetes, TCRB CDR3s were moderately but significantly shorter in every one of the four CD4+ subsets.

Sorted CD4+ subsets: naive, central memory, regulatory, stem cell-like memory (CD45RO/CCR7/CD25/CD127/CD95/CD27 panel). Each sorted fraction was over 95% pure. Of note for this clone: Its specificity is not known.

As every portion of the isolated RNA was reverse transcribed, the sequencing read expressed TCRB transcripts. Clones were sequenced by immunoSEQ multiplex PCR, and TCRdb holds only the in-frame ones, with some missing. The repertoire holds around 250,000 clones, with 13% to 15% as singletons. Sequenced: naive CD4+ T cells from blood. The receptor's source is a man aged 25-40 years with type 1 diabetes.

DNA of the CDR3: TGTGCCAGCAGTTTAGCCCAGGTTGAATACAATGAGCAGTTCTTC. It translates to CASSLAQVEYNEQFF. The chain combines TRBV28 with TRBJ2-1, with D unresolved. Germline CDR1 is MDHEN and CDR2 is SYDVKM. CDR3 length equals 15 residues. Trimming pared 2 bases from V and 4 bases from J, leaving 12 bases between.